This T cell receptor beta chain was retrieved from a study of response to subunit inactivated influenza vaccine. Note on this clonotype: The antigen is unknown.

Whole-study findings and limits: The authors suggested that few new T cells are recruited per seasonal influenza vaccination.

Each CDR3 protein is one row after TCRdb ran MiXCR on the RT-PCR reads. The sample has some 850,000 distinct CDR3 sequences; about 18% are singletons. CDR3 length equals 15 residues. V lost 4 bases and J lost 0; bases outside the gene matches: 5. CDR1 SGDLS and CDR2 YYNGEE come from the germline V gene. The specimen comprised PBMCs from blood, sampled about 5 days after vaccination. The sequence derives from a man aged 45-65 years who received an inactivated influenza vaccine. V usage is TRBV9 and J usage is TRBJ1-1; 8 bases are a match to TRBD1. CDR3: CASSPRTGMNTEAFF. Written as DNA, the CDR3 is TGTGCCAGCAGCCCCAGGACAGGGATGAACACTGAAGCTTTCTTT.